These T cell receptor beta chains were read from a single sample in a study of blood T cell repertoires in COVID-19. Assay: immunoSEQ multiplex PCR; the TCRdb copy retains only in-frame clones and omits some. The sample yields about 260,000 clones, about 82% seen once. The specimen was PBMCs or T cells enriched from blood (not recorded which). The receptors derive from a woman aged 45 to 65 who had recovered from COVID-19. CDR3s leave out the opening cysteine and the closing phenylalanine or tryptophan. Rows give clone size only sometimes, using once, few, many, or a class for an expanded clone.

CDR3aa: ASMGQGRGSYGYT
v_gene: TRBV25-1
j_gene: TRBJ1-2
abundance: NA

CDR3aa: ASSYPRDYQETQY
v_gene: TRBV6-2/TRBV6-3
j_gene: TRBJ2-5
abundance: NA

CDR3aa: ATTTARVESPLH
v_gene: TRBV15
j_gene: TRBJ1-6
abundance: NA

CDR3aa: ASSGRGDTGELF
v_gene: TRBV19
j_gene: TRBJ2-2
abundance: NA

CDR3aa: ASSFRTSGGARNEQF
v_gene: TRBV5-6
j_gene: TRBJ2-1
abundance: once

CDR3aa: ASSNSRGARNQPQH
v_gene: TRBV28
j_gene: TRBJ1-5
abundance: NA

CDR3aa: ASSFSSGNTIY
v_gene: TRBV25-1
j_gene: TRBJ1-3
abundance: few

CDR3aa: ASSQDLRAAGVSVYGYT
v_gene: TRBV4-1
j_gene: TRBJ1-2
abundance: NA

CDR3aa: ASSLGDRNTEAF
v_gene: TRBV5-4
j_gene: TRBJ1-1
abundance: few

CDR3aa: ASSADQLASSNQPQH
v_gene: TRBV3-1/TRBV3-2
j_gene: TRBJ1-5
abundance: once

CDR3aa: ASSLYYRASGRVETQY
v_gene: TRBV28
j_gene: TRBJ2-5
abundance: NA

CDR3aa: ASLLAGGEPQH
v_gene: TRBV6-5
j_gene: TRBJ1-5
abundance: NA

CDR3aa: ASSWGTGNSYEQY
v_gene: TRBV5-1
j_gene: TRBJ2-7
abundance: once

CDR3aa: ASSAGFEQPQH
v_gene: TRBV10-1
j_gene: TRBJ1-5
abundance: NA

CDR3aa: ASSLTLNNEQF
v_gene: TRBV7-2
j_gene: TRBJ2-1
abundance: once

CDR3aa: ASSEPGTATYEQY
v_gene: TRBV27
j_gene: TRBJ2-7
abundance: NA

CDR3aa: ASSLGRRDSPLH
v_gene: TRBV5-5
j_gene: TRBJ1-6
abundance: NA

CDR3aa: ASSAGGRNTDTQY
v_gene: TRBV5-1
j_gene: TRBJ2-3
abundance: NA

CDR3aa: SAPRGSSYNEQF
v_gene: TRBV29-1
j_gene: TRBJ2-1
abundance: once

CDR3aa: SGSDRRGNTEAF
v_gene: TRBV29-1
j_gene: TRBJ1-1
abundance: NA

CDR3aa: ASGGRRWTEAF
v_gene: TRBV28
j_gene: TRBJ1-1
abundance: few

CDR3aa: SVDSGQRGETQY
v_gene: TRBV29-1
j_gene: TRBJ2-5
abundance: NA

CDR3aa: ASSNSGGHSYEQY
v_gene: TRBV19
j_gene: TRBJ2-7
abundance: NA

CDR3aa: ASSFSSQETQY
v_gene: TRBV5-1
j_gene: TRBJ2-5
abundance: NA

CDR3aa: ATSAVPSPDTQY
v_gene: TRBV24-1
j_gene: TRBJ2-3
abundance: NA

CDR3aa: ATSDSRVGNQPQH
v_gene: TRBV24-1
j_gene: TRBJ1-5
abundance: NA

CDR3aa: ASSPGASGGHEQY
v_gene: TRBV18
j_gene: TRBJ2-7
abundance: NA

CDR3aa: ASSRNPSGGLYNEQF
v_gene: TRBV3-1/TRBV3-2
j_gene: TRBJ2-1
abundance: NA

CDR3aa: ASSLGAAVEVQY
v_gene: TRBV7-2
j_gene: TRBJ2-3
abundance: NA

CDR3aa: ASSTAGGGTEAF
v_gene: TRBV18
j_gene: TRBJ1-1
abundance: NA

CDR3aa: ASSPPNRGGTEAF
v_gene: TRBV28
j_gene: TRBJ1-1
abundance: NA

CDR3aa: ASRGQGLQPQH
v_gene: TRBV19
j_gene: TRBJ1-5
abundance: NA

CDR3aa: ASSVWGAEAF
v_gene: TRBV19
j_gene: TRBJ1-1
abundance: NA

CDR3aa: ASSPRWRDNEQF
v_gene: TRBV27
j_gene: TRBJ2-1
abundance: NA

CDR3aa: ASSFTGLGSSQH
v_gene: TRBV7-2
j_gene: TRBJ1-5
abundance: NA

CDR3aa: ASSSHRDSIYEQY
v_gene: TRBV11-2
j_gene: TRBJ2-7
abundance: NA

CDR3aa: ASSQTSGGYNEQF
v_gene: TRBV6-5
j_gene: TRBJ2-1
abundance: NA

CDR3aa: ASSPGGTSGGMYEQY
v_gene: TRBV7-8
j_gene: TRBJ2-7
abundance: NA

CDR3aa: ATSRDNRRNYGYT
v_gene: TRBV15
j_gene: TRBJ1-2
abundance: NA

CDR3aa: ASSFSGSGTDTQY
v_gene: TRBV7-8
j_gene: TRBJ2-3
abundance: NA

CDR3aa: ATSEQGSYT
v_gene: TRBV15
j_gene: TRBJ1-2
abundance: NA

CDR3aa: ASSLEMTGWMMNTEAF
v_gene: TRBV7-8
j_gene: TRBJ1-1
abundance: once

CDR3aa: ASSAPTGNHHLAKNIQY
v_gene: TRBV19
j_gene: TRBJ2-4
abundance: NA

CDR3aa: ASSLRYGYT
v_gene: TRBV19
j_gene: TRBJ1-2
abundance: NA

CDR3aa: ASSYGTGYNQPQH
v_gene: TRBV6-2/TRBV6-3
j_gene: TRBJ1-5
abundance: NA

CDR3aa: ASSGAGGLVETQY
v_gene: TRBV5-1
j_gene: TRBJ2-5
abundance: once

CDR3aa: ASSHGTVYNEQF
v_gene: TRBV6-2/TRBV6-3
j_gene: TRBJ2-1
abundance: NA

CDR3aa: ASSVDPQGPLWGYT
v_gene: TRBV9
j_gene: TRBJ1-2
abundance: NA

CDR3aa: ASSLRTGSSYNEQF
v_gene: TRBV7-9
j_gene: TRBJ2-1
abundance: NA

CDR3aa: ASSSSVSLEKQY
v_gene: TRBV27
j_gene: TRBJ2-7
abundance: NA